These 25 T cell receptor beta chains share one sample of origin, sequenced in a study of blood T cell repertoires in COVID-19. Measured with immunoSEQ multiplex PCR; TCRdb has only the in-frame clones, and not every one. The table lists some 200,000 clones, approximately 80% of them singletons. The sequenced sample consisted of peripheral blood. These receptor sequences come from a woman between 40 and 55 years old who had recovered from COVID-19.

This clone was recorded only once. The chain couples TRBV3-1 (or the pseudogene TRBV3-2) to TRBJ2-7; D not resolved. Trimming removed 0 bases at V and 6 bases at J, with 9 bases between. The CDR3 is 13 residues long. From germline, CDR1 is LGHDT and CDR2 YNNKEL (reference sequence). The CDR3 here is CASSQDTSREQYF. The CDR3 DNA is TGTGCCAGCAGCCAAGACACGAGCCGCGAGCAGTACTTC.

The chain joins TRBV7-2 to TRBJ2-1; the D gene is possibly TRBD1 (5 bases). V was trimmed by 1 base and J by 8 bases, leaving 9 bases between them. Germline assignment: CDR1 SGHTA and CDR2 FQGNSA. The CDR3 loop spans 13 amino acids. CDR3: CASSLGQGYEQFF. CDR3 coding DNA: TGTGCCAGCAGCTTAGGCCAGGGTTATGAGCAGTTCTTC.

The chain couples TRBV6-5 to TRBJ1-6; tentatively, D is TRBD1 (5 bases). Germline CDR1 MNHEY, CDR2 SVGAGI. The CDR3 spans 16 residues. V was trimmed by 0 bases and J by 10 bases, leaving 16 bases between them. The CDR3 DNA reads TGTGCCAGCAGTTACTCGTTACCAGGGACTGAATCACCCCTCCACTTT. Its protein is CASSYSLPGTESPLHF.

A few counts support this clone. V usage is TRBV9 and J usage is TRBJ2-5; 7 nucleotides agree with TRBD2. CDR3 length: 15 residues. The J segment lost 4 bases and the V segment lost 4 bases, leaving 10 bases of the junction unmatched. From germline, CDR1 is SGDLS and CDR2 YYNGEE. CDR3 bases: TGTGCCAGCAGCAGGGGAAGCGGGGTGGGAGAGACCCAGTACTTC. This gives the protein CASSRGSGVGETQYF. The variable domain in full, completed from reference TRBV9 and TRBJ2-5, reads DSGVTQTPKHLITATGQRVTLRCSPRSGDLSVYWYQQSLDQGLQFLIQYYNGEERAKGNILERFSAQQFPDLHSELNLSSLELGDSALYFCASSRGSGVGETQYFGPGTRLLVL.

CDR3 DNA sequence: TGTGCCAGCAGCTTGGGGGCAGACCCTCAAGAGACCCAGTACTTC. This encodes CASSLGADPQETQYF. The V call is TRBV7-9, the J call TRBJ2-5; perhaps TRBD1 as D (6 bases). Trimming stripped 3 bases from V and 2 bases from J, with 13 bases between. The V gene's germline CDR1 is SEHNR and CDR2 FQNEAQ (reference sequence). The CDR3 covers 15 residues.

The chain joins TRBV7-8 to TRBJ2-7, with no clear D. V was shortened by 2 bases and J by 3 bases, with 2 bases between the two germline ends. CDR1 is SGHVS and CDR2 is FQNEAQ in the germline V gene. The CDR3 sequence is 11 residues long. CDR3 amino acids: CASSLHYEQYF. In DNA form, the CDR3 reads TGTGCCAGCAGCTTACACTACGAGCAGTACTTC.

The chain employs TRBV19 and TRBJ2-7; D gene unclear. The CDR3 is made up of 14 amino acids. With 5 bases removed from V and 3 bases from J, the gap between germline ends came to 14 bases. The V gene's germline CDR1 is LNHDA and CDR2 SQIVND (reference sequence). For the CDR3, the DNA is TGTGCCAGTAGTGTGGAGTCTGGCCGCTACGAGCAGTACTTC. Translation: CASSVESGRYEQYF.

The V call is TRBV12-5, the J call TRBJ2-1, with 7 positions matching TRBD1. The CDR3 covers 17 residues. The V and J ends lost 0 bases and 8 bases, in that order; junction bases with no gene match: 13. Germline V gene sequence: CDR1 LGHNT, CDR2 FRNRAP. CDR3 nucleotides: TGTGCTAGTGGTTTGGTACTCTCGAGACAGGGCCCCCATGAGCAGTTCTTC. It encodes CASGLVLSRQGPHEQFF.

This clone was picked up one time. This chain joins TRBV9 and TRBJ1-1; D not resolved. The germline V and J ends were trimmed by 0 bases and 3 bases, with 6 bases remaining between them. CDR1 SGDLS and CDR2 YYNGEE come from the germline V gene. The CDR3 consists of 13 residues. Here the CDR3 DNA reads TGTGCCAGCAGCGTAGCAGGTGACACTGAAGCTTTCTTT. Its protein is CASSVAGDTEAFF.

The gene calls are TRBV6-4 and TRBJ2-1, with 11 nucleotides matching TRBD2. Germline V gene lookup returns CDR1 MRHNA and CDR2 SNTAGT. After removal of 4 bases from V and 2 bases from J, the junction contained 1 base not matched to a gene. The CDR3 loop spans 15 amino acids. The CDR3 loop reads CASSVSGGAYNEQFF. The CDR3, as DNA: TGTGCCAGCAGTGTTAGCGGGGGGGCCTACAATGAGCAGTTCTTC.

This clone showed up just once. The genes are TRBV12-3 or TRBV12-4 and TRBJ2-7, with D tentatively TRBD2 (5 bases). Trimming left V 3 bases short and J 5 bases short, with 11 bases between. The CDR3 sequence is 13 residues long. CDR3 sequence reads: CASSFQGGDEQYF. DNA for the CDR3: TGTGCCAGCAGTTTTCAAGGAGGCGACGAGCAGTACTTC.

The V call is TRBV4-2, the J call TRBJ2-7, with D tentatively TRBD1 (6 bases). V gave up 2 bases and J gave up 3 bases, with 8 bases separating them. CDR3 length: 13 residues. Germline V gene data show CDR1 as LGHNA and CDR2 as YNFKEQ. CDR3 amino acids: CASSQMTGYEQYF. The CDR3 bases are TGTGCCAGCAGCCAAATGACAGGCTACGAGCAGTACTTC.

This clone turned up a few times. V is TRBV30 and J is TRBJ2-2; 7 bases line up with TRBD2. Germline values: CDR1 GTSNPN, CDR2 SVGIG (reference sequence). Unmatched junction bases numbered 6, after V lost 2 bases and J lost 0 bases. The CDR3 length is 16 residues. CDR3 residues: CAWSPGRPANTGELFF. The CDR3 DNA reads TGTGCCTGGAGTCCCGGGAGGCCGGCGAACACCGGGGAGCTGTTTTTT.

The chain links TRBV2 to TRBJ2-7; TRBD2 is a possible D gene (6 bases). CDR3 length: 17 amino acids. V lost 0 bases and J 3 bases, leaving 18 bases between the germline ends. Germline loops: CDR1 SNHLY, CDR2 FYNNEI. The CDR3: CASSEAILGTDRYEQYF. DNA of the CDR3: TGTGCCAGCAGTGAAGCTATACTTGGGACTGACCGCTACGAGCAGTACTTC.

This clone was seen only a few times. The CDR3 DNA reads TGTGCCAGCAGCTTAACTGAGGCCATAAACTACGAGCAGTACTTC. Translated: CASSLTEAINYEQYF. V gene TRBV7-2 combines with J gene TRBJ2-7; D call uncertain. Trimming shortened V by 2 bases and J by 3 bases, and 14 bases separated the two germline ends. Per the germline V gene, CDR1 is SGHTA and CDR2 is FQGNSA. The CDR3 consists of 15 residues.

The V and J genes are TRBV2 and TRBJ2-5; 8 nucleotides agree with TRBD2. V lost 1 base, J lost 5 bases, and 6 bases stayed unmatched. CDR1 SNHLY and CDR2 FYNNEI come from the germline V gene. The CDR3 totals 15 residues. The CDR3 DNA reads TGTGCCAGCAGTGAAGAAGCGGGGGATTTGGAGACCCAGTACTTC. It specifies CASSEEAGDLETQYF.

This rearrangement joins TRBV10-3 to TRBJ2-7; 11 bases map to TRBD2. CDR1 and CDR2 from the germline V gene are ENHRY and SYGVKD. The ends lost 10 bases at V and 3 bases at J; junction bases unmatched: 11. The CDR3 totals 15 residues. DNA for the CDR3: TGTGCCACCAGGGATAGCGGGGGGGGCCTCTACGAGCAGTACTTC. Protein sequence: CATRDSGGGLYEQYF.

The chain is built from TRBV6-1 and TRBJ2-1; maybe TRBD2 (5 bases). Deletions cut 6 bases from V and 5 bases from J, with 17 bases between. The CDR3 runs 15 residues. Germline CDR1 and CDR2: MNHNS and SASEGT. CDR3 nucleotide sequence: TGTGCCAGCAGCCAACAAGACCGGGAAAACAATGAGCAGTTCTTC. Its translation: CASSQQDRENNEQFF.

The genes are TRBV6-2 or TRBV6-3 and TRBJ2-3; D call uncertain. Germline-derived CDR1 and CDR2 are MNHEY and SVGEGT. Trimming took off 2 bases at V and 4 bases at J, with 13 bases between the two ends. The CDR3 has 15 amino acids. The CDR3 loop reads CASSYIRQRSDTQYF. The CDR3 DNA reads TGTGCCAGCAGTTACATCAGACAACGATCAGATACGCAGTATTTT.

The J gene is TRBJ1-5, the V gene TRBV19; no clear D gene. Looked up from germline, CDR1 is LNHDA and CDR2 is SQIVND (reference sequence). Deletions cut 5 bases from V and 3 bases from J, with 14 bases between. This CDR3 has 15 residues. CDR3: CASSLLGESNQPQHF. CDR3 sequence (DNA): TGTGCCAGTAGTCTCCTCGGGGAGTCCAATCAGCCCCAGCATTTT.

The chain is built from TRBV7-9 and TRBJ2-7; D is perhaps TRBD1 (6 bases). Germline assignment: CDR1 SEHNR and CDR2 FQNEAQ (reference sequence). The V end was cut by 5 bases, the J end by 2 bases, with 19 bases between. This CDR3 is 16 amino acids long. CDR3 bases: TGTGCCAGCAGCGCGGACAGACCTCCGACACCCTACGAGCAGTACTTC. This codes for CASSADRPPTPYEQYF.

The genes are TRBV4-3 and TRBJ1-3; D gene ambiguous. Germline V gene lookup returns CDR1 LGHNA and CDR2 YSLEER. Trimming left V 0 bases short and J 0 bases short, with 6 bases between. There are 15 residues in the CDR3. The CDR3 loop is CASSQDPSSGNTIYF. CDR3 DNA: TGCGCCAGCAGCCAAGACCCCAGCTCTGGAAACACCATATATTTT.

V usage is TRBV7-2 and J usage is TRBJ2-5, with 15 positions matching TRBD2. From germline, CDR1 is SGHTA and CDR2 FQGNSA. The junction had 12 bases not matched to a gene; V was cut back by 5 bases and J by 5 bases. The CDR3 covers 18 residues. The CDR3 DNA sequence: TGTGCCAGCAGCCTCCTCTGGACTAGCGGGGGGGCCTTGGAGACCCAGTACTTC. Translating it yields CASSLLWTSGGALETQYF.

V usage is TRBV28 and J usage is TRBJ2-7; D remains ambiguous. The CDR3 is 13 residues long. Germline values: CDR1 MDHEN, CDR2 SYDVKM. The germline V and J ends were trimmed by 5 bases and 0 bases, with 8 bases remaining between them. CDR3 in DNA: TGTGCCAGCAGTCCTCCGGGCTCCTACGAGCAGTACTTC. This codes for CASSPPGSYEQYF.

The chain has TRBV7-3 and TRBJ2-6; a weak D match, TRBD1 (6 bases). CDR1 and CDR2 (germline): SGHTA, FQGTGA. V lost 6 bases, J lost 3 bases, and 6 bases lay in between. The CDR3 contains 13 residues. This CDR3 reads CASRGGGANVLTF. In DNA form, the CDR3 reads TGTGCCAGCAGAGGGGGTGGGGCCAACGTCCTGACTTTC.